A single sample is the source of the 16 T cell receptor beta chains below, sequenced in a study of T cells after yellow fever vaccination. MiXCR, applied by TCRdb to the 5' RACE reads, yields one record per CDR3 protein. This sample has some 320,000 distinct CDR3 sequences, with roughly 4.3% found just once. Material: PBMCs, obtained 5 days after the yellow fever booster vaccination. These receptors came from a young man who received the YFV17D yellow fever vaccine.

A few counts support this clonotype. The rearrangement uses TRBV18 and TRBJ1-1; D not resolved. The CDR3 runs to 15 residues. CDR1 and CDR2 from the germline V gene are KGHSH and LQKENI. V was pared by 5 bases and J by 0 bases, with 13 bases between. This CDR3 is CASSRAGVVNTEAFF. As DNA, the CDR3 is TGTGCCAGCTCAAGGGCCGGGGTGGTGAACACTGAAGCTTTCTTT.

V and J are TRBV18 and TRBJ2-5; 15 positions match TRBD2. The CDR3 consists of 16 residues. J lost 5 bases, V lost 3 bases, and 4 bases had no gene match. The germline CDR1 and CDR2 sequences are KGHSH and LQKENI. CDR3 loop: CASSPPGLAGGETQYF. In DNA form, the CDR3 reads TGTGCCAGCTCACCCCCAGGACTAGCGGGGGGGGAGACCCAGTACTTC. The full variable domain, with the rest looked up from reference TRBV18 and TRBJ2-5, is NAGVMQNPRHLVRRRGQEARLRCSPMKGHSHVYWYRQLPEEGLKFMVYLQKENIIDESGMPKERFSAEFPKEGPSILRIQQVVRGDSAAYFCASSPPGLAGGETQYFGPGTRLLVL.

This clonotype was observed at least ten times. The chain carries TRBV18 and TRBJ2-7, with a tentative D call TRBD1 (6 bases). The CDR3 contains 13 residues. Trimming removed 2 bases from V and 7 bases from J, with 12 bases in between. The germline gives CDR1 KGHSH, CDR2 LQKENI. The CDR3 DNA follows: TGTGCCAGCTCACCAGGGCAGGGGAGTGAGCAGTACTTC. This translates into CASSPGQGSEQYF. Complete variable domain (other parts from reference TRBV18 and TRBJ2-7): NAGVMQNPRHLVRRRGQEARLRCSPMKGHSHVYWYRQLPEEGLKFMVYLQKENIIDESGMPKERFSAEFPKEGPSILRIQQVVRGDSAAYFCASSPGQGSEQYFGPGTRLTVT.

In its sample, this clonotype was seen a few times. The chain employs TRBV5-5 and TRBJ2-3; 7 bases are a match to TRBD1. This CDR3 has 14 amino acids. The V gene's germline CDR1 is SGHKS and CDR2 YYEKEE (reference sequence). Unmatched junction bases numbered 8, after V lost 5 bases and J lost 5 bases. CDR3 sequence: CASSSTGAKDTQYF. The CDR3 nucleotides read TGTGCCAGCAGTTCCACAGGGGCCAAAGATACGCAGTATTTT.

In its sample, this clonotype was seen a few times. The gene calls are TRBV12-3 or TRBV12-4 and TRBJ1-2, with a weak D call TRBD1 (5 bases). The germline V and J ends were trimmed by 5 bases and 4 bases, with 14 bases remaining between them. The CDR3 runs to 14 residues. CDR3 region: CASSTSVGGYGYTF. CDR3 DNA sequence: TGTGCCAGCAGTACTAGTGTCGGGGGCTATGGCTACACCTTC.

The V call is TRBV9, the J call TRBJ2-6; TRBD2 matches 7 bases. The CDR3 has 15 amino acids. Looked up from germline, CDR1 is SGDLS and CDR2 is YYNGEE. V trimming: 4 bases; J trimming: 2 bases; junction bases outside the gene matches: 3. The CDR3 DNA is TGTGCCAGCAGCCGGGGGGTAACTGGGGCCAACGTCCTGACTTTC. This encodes CASSRGVTGANVLTF. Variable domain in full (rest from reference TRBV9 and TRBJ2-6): DSGVTQTPKHLITATGQRVTLRCSPRSGDLSVYWYQQSLDQGLQFLIQYYNGEERAKGNILERFSAQQFPDLHSELNLSSLELGDSALYFCASSRGVTGANVLTFGAGSRLTVL.

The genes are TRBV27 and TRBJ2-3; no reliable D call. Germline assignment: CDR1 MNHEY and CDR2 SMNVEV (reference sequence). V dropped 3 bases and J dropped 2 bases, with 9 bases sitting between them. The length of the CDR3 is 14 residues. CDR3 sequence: CASSFNQATDTQYF. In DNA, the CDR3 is TGTGCCAGCAGTTTCAATCAGGCCACAGATACGCAGTATTTT.

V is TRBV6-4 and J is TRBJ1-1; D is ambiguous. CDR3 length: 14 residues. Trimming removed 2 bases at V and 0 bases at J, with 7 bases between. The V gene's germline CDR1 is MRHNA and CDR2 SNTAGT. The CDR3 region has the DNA TGTGCCAGCAGTGACGGCAACATGAACACTGAAGCTTTCTTT. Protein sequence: CASSDGNMNTEAFF.

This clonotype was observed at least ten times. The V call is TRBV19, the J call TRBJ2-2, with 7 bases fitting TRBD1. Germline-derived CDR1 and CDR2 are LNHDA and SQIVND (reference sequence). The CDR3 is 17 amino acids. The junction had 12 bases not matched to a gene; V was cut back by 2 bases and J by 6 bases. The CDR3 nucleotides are TGTGCCAGTAGTATAAGGAATCGACAGGGAACCCCCGGGGAGCTGTTTTTT. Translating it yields CASSIRNRQGTPGELFF.

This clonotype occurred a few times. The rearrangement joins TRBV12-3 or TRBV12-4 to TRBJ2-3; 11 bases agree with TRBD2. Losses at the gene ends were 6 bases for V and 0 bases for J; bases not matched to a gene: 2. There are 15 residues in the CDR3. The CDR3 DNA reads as TGTGCCAGCAGGAGGACTAGCGGGAGCACAGATACGCAGTATTTT. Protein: CASRRTSGSTDTQYF.

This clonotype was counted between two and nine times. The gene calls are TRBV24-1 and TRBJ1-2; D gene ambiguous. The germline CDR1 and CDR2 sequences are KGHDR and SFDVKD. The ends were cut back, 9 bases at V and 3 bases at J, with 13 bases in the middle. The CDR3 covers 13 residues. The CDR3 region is CATRWALDYGYTF. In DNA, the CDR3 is TGTGCCACCCGCTGGGCTCTCGACTATGGCTACACCTTC.

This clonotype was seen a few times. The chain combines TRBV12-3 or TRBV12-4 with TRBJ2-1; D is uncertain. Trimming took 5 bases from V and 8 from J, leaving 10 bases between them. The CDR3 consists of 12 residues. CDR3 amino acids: CASSISQYEQFF. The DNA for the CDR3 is TGTGCCAGCAGTATATCCCAGTATGAGCAGTTCTTC.

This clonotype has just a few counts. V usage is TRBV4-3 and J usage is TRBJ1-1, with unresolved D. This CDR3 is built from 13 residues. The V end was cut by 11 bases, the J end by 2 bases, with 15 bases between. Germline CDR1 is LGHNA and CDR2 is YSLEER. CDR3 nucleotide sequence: TGCGCCGCCTCAGCCTCCCAAAACACTGAAGCTTTCTTT. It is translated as CAASASQNTEAFF.

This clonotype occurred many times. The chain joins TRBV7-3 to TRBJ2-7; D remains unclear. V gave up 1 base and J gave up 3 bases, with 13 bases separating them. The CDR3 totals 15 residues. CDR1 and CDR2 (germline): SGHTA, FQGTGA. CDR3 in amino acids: CASSLNPAHYYEQYF. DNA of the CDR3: TGTGCCAGCAGCTTAAACCCAGCCCACTACTACGAGCAGTACTTC. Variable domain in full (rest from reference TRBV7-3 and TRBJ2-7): GAGVSQTPSNKVTEKGKYVELRCDPISGHTALYWYRQSLGQGPEFLIYFQGTGAADDSGLPNDRFFAVRPEGSVSTLKIQRTERGDSAVYLCASSLNPAHYYEQYFGPGTRLTVT.

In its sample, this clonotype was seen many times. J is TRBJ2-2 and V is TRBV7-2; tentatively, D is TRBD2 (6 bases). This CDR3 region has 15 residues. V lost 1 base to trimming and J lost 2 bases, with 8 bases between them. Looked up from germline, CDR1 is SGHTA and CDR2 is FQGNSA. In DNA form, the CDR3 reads TGTGCCAGCAGCTTAGAGGGACTCAACACCGGGGAGCTGTTTTTT. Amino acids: CASSLEGLNTGELFF.

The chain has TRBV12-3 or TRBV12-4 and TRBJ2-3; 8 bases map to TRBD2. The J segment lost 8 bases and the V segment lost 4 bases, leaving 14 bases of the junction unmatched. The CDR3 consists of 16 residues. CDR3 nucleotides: TGTGCCAGCAGTTCCCGGGGAGCGGGGGAACCAGTTACGCAGTATTTT. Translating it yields CASSSRGAGEPVTQYF.